These 6 T cell receptor beta chains originate from one sample sequenced in a study of prognosis after radiotherapy for stage I lung cancer. TCR beta CDR3 was amplified from genomic DNA by two-round multiplex PCR. It was primers specific to each TRBV and TRBJ gene that first-round PCR used. TCRdb ran MiXCR on the multiplex PCR reads and lists one entry per CDR3 protein. The profile shows about 22,000 distinct CDR3 sequences, more than 40% of them singletons. The sample consisted of PBMCs, taken before or after stereotactic body radiation therapy (not recorded which). The source of these receptors is a donor of 50 years or more with non-small cell lung cancer.

This clonotype came up many times. One end of the junction varies from germline; a read error may be responsible. The rearrangement joins TRBV6-2 or TRBV6-3 to TRBJ1-1; perhaps TRBD1 as D (5 bases). Germline CDR1 is MNHEY and CDR2 is SVGEGT. The CDR3 loop spans 15 amino acids. CDR3 protein: CASSDSPGTPTEAFF. CDR3 DNA sequence: TGTGCCAGCAGTGACTCGCCCGGGACCCCCACTGAAGCTTTCTTT.

V gene TRBV6-2 or TRBV6-3 combines with J gene TRBJ1-2, with TRBD1 matching 8 bases. V was pared by 4 bases and J by 6 bases, with 4 bases of the junction left unmatched. This CDR3 is 13 amino acids long. Germline-derived CDR1 and CDR2 are MNHEY and SVGEGT. CDR3 loop: CASSLTGADGYTF. CDR3 nucleotides: TGTGCCAGCAGTTTGACAGGGGCGGATGGCTACACCTTC.

Turning to this clonotype: Only one base separates this from a far larger clonotype, so it likely reflects a read error. J is TRBJ2-5 and V is TRBV6-2 or TRBV6-3, with 10 bases identical to TRBD2. The CDR3 length is 14 residues. From germline, CDR1 is MNHEY and CDR2 SVGEGT. CDR3 sequence reads: CANSLAGVGETQYF. Written as DNA, the CDR3 is TGTGCCAACAGTCTAGCGGGAGTTGGAGAGACCCAGTACTTC.

This clonotype was detected ten times or more. The chain has TRBV4-3 and TRBJ1-4; 10 bases agree with TRBD1. J was trimmed by 7 bases and V by 3 bases; bases with no gene match: 5. The CDR3 is 15 residues long. Germline V gene lookup returns CDR1 LGHNA and CDR2 YSLEER. In DNA, the CDR3 is TGCGCCAGCAGCCAGGACAGGGGGGGGGTTGAAAAACTGTTTTTT. Translated, it gives CASSQDRGGVEKLFF.

This chain uses TRBV5-1 with TRBJ1-2; D is ambiguous. The ends were cut back, 9 bases at V and 1 base at J, with 13 bases in the middle. CDR1 and CDR2 from the germline V gene are SGHRS and YFSETQ. CDR3 length equals 13 residues. The CDR3 region has the DNA TGCGCCATTGGCCGCGATGATAACTATGGCTACACCTTC. Its translation: CAIGRDDNYGYTF. The whole variable domain, remainder taken from reference TRBV5-1 and TRBJ1-2, is KAGVTQTPRYLIKTRGQQVTLSCSPISGHRSVSWYQQTPGQGLQFLFEYFSETQRNKGNFPGRFSGRQFSNSRSEMNVSTLELGDSALYLCAIGRDDNYGYTFGSGTRLTVV.

Of note for this clonotype: It differs at one base from a far larger clone, so likely a read error. V gene TRBV6-8 combines with J gene TRBJ1-2; 8 bases align to TRBD1. With V trimmed by 6 bases and J by 7 bases, 7 bases remained unmatched. CDR1 is MNHGY and CDR2 is SAAAGT in the germline V gene. CDR3 size: 13 residues. CDR3 protein: CASREHRGFGYTF. In nucleotides, the CDR3 is TGTGCCAGCAGAGAACACAGGGGGTTTGGCTACACCTTC.